This T cell receptor (beta chain) derives from a study of T cells after posttransplantation cyclophosphamide (dated by TCRdb to about 2016). Broadly, across the study: Using TRB sequencing, the study followed how the T cell repertoire reconstituted after myeloablative bone marrow transplantation in which posttransplantation cyclophosphamide served as GVHD prophylaxis. Samples from approximately 37 PTCy-treated patients, along with samples from 15 to 20 of their related bone marrow donors, underwent antigen receptor sequencing. Blood from all 34 PTCy patients with 1-year posttransplant specimens was subjected to TRB sequencing. Up to about 3 additional blood samples from 2 to 5.2 years after transplant were also TRB-sequenced in 3 patients, as was pretransplant blood from 4 patients. Because TRA and TRB clonality correlated tightly in roughly nine samples, the subsequent TCR analyses were limited to TRB only. Public TRB sequences were checked against a database of over 3,500 sequences associated with responses to pathogens, tumor antigens, self-antigens and alloantigens.

This clone appeared many times. The clone's antigen remains unknown. Per-base qualities were not stored, and no clone one base away is much larger. Cut back by 5 bases and 5 bases, the V and J ends lie 16 bases apart. Inclusive of the bounding cysteine and phenylalanine, the CDR3 is 15 residues long. Only the CDR3 DNA is retained, 45 bases long and in frame from the first base. The germline V gene specifies MRHNA as CDR1 and SNTAGT as CDR2. Genomic DNA was the input for TRB sequencing, which was run either with the immunoSEQ assay at survey resolution or with the hsTCRB kit. Regarding the original processing steps: The immunoSEQ software handled the initial read processing, while the LymphoSeq R package was used for the repertoire analyses. Clonality was computed as 1 minus normalized Shannon entropy; Gini coefficient was also calculated for each TRB dataset. To infer phenotypes in unsorted samples, TRB sequences from sorted subsets of the recipient or donor were mapped onto the unsorted samples of the same recipient. Sourced from immuneACCESS, this table was stored by TCRdb with only in-frame sequences that have V and J called. A share of the clones is absent; for the studies checked, an unresolved V gene accounts for under half, and the remainder has no known explanation. The DNA gave D and trimming, while V, J and clone size come from that table. For this sample, some 50,000 clones are listed, none of them singletons. The leading ten clones occupy about 2.2% of the sample.

What the authors observed across the whole study: Donor-recipient similarity was low at 1-2 months but increased during the first year, and donor CD8+ memory clones often dominated later blood repertoires. Across more than 40 patients, TRB clonality was highly associated with recipient CMV seropositivity and CMV reactivation, and diversity in PTCy patients was similar to diversity in CNI/methotrexate controls. The TRB repertoires of T cells infiltrating skin or GI tract showed only limited overlap with the TRB repertoires of T cells in blood.

On the day of marrow donation, related bone marrow donors gave peripheral blood samples. Peripheral blood and bone marrow mononuclear cells were isolated by Ficoll-Hypaque density centrifugation and cryopreserved. This TCR came from a man aged 35-49 years in good health, CMV-negative, and a related stem cell transplant donor. The chain uses TRBV6-4 and TRBJ2-1, and possibly TRBD2, on 7 matching bases. The sample was PBMCs. CDR3 reads: CASSSGGRGNNEQFF. The DNA sequence reads TGTGCCAGCAGTAGTGGAGGGAGGGGGAACAATGAGCAGTTCTTC.